This TCR beta chain was captured by sequencing in a study of cytomegalovirus exposure and HLA in healthy donors. Clones were read by immunoSEQ multiplex PCR, and TCRdb kept only the in-frame ones, dropping some. This sample has just over 20,000 clones, with roughly 97% found just once. Germline values: CDR1 SGHRS, CDR2 YFSETQ. CDR3 size: 14 residues. After removal of 2 bases from V and 1 base from J, the junction contained 2 bases not matched to a gene. The clonotype originates from a man aged 25 to 40 in good health and CMV-seropositive. Sequencing used PBMCs. This rearrangement joins TRBV5-1 to TRBJ1-1; 7 bases are a match to TRBD1. CDR3 residues: CASSFGTENTEAFF. The CDR3 DNA is TGCGCCAGCAGCTTTGGGACAGAGAACACTGAAGCTTTCTTT.